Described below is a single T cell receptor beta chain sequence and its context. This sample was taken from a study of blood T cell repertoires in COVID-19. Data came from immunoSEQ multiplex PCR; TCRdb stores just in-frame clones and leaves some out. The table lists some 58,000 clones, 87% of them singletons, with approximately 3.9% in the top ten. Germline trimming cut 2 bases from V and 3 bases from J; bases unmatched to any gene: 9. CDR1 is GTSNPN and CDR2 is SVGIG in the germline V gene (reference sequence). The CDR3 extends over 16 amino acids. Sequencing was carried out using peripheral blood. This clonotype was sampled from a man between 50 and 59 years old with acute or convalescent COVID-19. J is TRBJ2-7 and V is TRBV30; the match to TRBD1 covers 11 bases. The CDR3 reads CAWSNFPGTGGYEQYF. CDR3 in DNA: TGTGCCTGGAGTAACTTCCCAGGGACAGGGGGCTACGAGCAGTACTTC.